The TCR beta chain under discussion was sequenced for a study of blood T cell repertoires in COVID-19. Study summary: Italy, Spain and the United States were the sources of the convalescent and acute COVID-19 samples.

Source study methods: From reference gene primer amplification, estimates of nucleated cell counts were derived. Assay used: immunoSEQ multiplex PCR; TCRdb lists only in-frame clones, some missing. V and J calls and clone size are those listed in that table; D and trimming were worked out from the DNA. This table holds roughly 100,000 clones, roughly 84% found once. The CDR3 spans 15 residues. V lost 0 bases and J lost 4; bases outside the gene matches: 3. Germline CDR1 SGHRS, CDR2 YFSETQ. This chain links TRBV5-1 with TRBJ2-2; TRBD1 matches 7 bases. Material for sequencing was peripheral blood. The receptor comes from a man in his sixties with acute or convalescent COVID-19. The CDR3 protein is CASSLVGGPTGELFF. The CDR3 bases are TGCGCCAGCAGCTTGGTAGGGGGCCCCACCGGGGAGCTGTTTTTT.